One and the same sample provided the 14 T cell receptor beta chains below, sequenced in a study of OX40 agonist ivuxolimab in advanced cancers. TCRdb keeps only in-frame clones here, not all; method: immunoSEQ multiplex PCR. The profile shows 65,000 to 95,000 clones, approximately 85% of them singletons. The source material was CD4+ or CD8+ T cells sorted from blood, sampled in a trial of the OX40 agonist ivuxolimab. The receptors shown here come from an adult with an advanced solid tumor such as melanoma, head and neck, liver or kidney cancer.

The V and J genes are TRBV6-1 and TRBJ2-1, with D unresolved. V lost 0 bases to trimming and J lost 10 bases, with 19 bases between them. The germline V gene has CDR1 MNHNS and CDR2 SASEGT. This CDR3 comprises 16 residues. The CDR3 sequence: CASSEALFPVLGEQFF. The CDR3 DNA reads TGTGCCAGCAGTGAAGCGCTTTTTCCGGTCCTTGGGGAGCAGTTCTTC.

This chain joins TRBV7-2 and TRBJ2-7; no clear D. The CDR3 spans 18 residues. Germline assignment: CDR1 SGHTA and CDR2 FQGNSA. Trimming pared 5 bases from V and 0 bases from J, leaving 23 bases between. The CDR3 here is CASSQRSAGPRISYEQYF. CDR3 nucleotide sequence: TGTGCCAGCAGCCAGAGGTCAGCCGGCCCGAGGATCTCCTACGAGCAGTACTTC.

The chain is built from TRBV19 and TRBJ2-5; 11 bases match TRBD2. The closer fit of TRBJ2-7 to the DNA end suggests the J call may be wrong. Per the germline V gene, CDR1 is LNHDA and CDR2 is SQIVND (reference sequence). The length of the CDR3 is 16 residues. In DNA form, the CDR3 reads TGTGCCAGTAGTCGGGGGGGACTAGCGGAGGACTACGAGCAGTACTTC. This sequence encodes CASSRGGLAEDYEQYF.

This chain uses TRBV5-1 with TRBJ2-7; TRBD2 matches at 8 bases. CDR3 length equals 15 residues. Germline CDR1 reads SGHRS; CDR2 reads YFSETQ. The V and J ends lost 4 bases and 5 bases, in that order; junction bases with no gene match: 11. As DNA, the CDR3 is TGCGCCAGCAGCGGGCATAGCGGGGAGGGCGACGAGCAGTACTTC. This translates into CASSGHSGEGDEQYF.

This chain's CDR3 is CASTPRGVQAFF. The CDR3 nucleotides read TGTGCCAGCACCCCACGGGGGGTTCAAGCTTTCTTT. V gene TRBV28 combines with J gene TRBJ1-1; maybe TRBD1 (5 bases). This CDR3 has 12 amino acids. V lost 7 bases and J lost 9, with 15 bases in between. Germline values: CDR1 MDHEN, CDR2 SYDVKM.

This clone was observed a single time. V is TRBV23-1 and J is TRBJ2-5; D is possibly TRBD2 (6 bases). TRBV23-1 is reported as an ORF; its role is uncertain. The CDR3 is 19 amino acids. V was trimmed by 1 base and J by 2 bases, leaving 23 bases between them. CDR3 DNA sequence: TGCGCCAGCAGTCAATGTGGAAAGCGGGCGGAGGCCCCACAAGAGACCCAGTACTTC. It yields the protein CASSQCGKRAEAPQETQYF.

This chain uses TRBV30 with TRBJ2-1, with D tentatively TRBD1 (6 bases). The CDR3 length is 14 residues. The V gene's germline CDR1 is GTSNPN and CDR2 SVGIG (reference sequence). For the CDR3, the DNA is TGTGCTAGTGACAGGTCGGCAAGAGGGCATGAGCAGTTCTTC. Translation: CASDRSARGHEQFF.

CDR3 residues: CSARRSYEQYF. The DNA of the CDR3 is TGCAGTGCTAGGAGAAGCTACGAGCAGTACTTC. V gene TRBV20-1 combines with J gene TRBJ2-5, with D unclear. The DNA matches TRBJ2-7 better at its end, which makes the J call doubtful. This CDR3 region has 11 residues. Looked up from germline, CDR1 is DFQATT and CDR2 is SNEGSKA (reference sequence).

The chain uses TRBV12-5 and TRBJ2-1; tentatively, D is TRBD1 (6 bases). Germline loops: CDR1 LGHNT, CDR2 FRNRAP. The CDR3 has 15 residues. V lost 5 bases and J lost 2, with 13 bases in between. The DNA for the CDR3 is TGTGCTAGTGGTCTTCCGACAGGCACCTACAATGAGCAGTTCTTC. Translated, it gives CASGLPTGTYNEQFF.

This clone was found a few times. The CDR3 DNA follows: TGTGCCAGCAGTGAGTCGGGGTTCACAGATACGCAGTATTTT. The encoded protein is CASSESGFTDTQYF. The rearrangement links TRBV2 to TRBJ2-3; D is perhaps TRBD2 (5 bases). Germline V gene sequence: CDR1 SNHLY, CDR2 FYNNEI. The V end lost 3 bases, the J end lost 2 bases, and 9 bases lay between the germline ends. There are 14 residues in the CDR3.

The V and J genes are TRBV18 and TRBJ2-7; TRBD1 aligns across 9 bases. The CDR3 runs 15 residues. CDR1 KGHSH and CDR2 LQKENI come from the germline V gene. V lost 3 bases to trimming and J lost 3 bases; unmatched junction nucleotides: 6. CDR3: CASSPIGQGLYEQYF. The DNA for the CDR3 is TGTGCCAGCTCACCTATCGGACAGGGGCTCTACGAGCAGTACTTC.

The J gene is TRBJ1-5, the V gene TRBV28; TRBD1 is a possible D gene (5 bases). V lost 3 bases, J lost 6 bases, and 15 bases lay in between. Germline CDR1 is MDHEN and CDR2 is SYDVKM. CDR3 length equals 15 residues. In DNA form, the CDR3 reads TGTGCCAGCAGTTTGGTTTCAGGGAGTCCTCAGCCCCAGCATTTT. Translation: CASSLVSGSPQPQHF.

The CDR3 DNA reads TGTGCCAGCAGGGAAACAGGACAGGGATTTTACAATGAGCAGTTCTTC. Protein sequence: CASRETGQGFYNEQFF. This sequence joins TRBV2 and TRBJ2-1; 8 nucleotides agree with TRBD1. The CDR3 runs to 16 residues. Trimming at V came to 6 bases and at J to 4 bases, leaving 11 bases not matched to a gene. Germline CDR1 and CDR2: SNHLY and FYNNEI.

V usage is TRBV7-9 and J usage is TRBJ2-7, with TRBD1 identical over 10 bases. Germline trimming cut 0 bases from V and 4 bases from J; bases unmatched to any gene: 0. The CDR3 loop spans 14 amino acids. Germline CDR1 and CDR2: SEHNR and FQNEAQ (reference sequence). CDR3 coding DNA: TGTGCCAGCAGCTTAGCGGGACAGGGGTACGAGCAGTACTTC. It yields the protein CASSLAGQGYEQYF.